This is a list of T cell receptor gamma chains from one sample in a study of intestinal T cells in coeliac disease. TCRdb re-called the multiplex PCR reads using CATT. The sample consists of several hundred gamma-chain clones, 35% to 50% of them appearing once. Sequenced material: a duodenal biopsy. The receptors stem from a human donor with celiac disease. The CDR3 runs from the conserved cysteine through the conserved F or W. The order of the fields is V gene, CDR3 protein.

>TRGV10
CAAWDYQYKKLF
>TRGV2
CATWDGPVYYKKLF
>TRGV8
CATWDYKKLF
>TRGV3
CATWDGEDYKKLF
>TRGV2
CATWDGKGKKLF
>TRGV11
CACWIFPSKKLF
>TRGV8
CATWDRPYKKLF
>TRGV9
CALWEVPCYKKLF
>TRGV2
CATWDGPGSYYKKLF
>TRGV4
CATRGAIYYKKLF
>TRGV11
CTTVPAGSDKKLF
>TRGV2
CATWDGHRSGYKKLF
>TRGV8
CATWDRGNKKLF
>TRGV3
CATWDMRTYYKKLF
>TRGV9
CALWEVGVYYKKLF
>TRGV10
CAACDYKKLF
>TRGV2
CATLLRKLF
>TRGV8
CAPGYKKLF
>TRGV2
CATWDASSDWIKTF
>TRGV10
CAAWKGLAYKKLF
>TRGV5P
CATWGRPSKYKKLF
>TRGV4
CATWVMKLF
>TRGV8
CATWDSNYYKKLF
>TRGV9
CALCHYYKKLF
>TRGV8
CATWDKQCWIKTF